There are many counts of the clone carrying this TCR beta chain. The data belong to a study of T cells in Graves' hyperthyroidism and ophthalmopathy. Regions amplified from RNA transcripts were the TCR beta CDR3 regions. RT-PCR in the first round (using the HTBI primer set) targeted the TCR CDR3. TCRdb recomputed calls from the multiplex PCR reads with MiXCR, one row per CDR3 protein. Counted here are some 250,000 distinct CDR3 sequences, approximately 14% occurring once; the ten biggest clones make up 13%. Sequencing was carried out using blood. The origin of this receptor is a middle-aged woman with Graves' hyperthyroidism that later progressed to Graves' ophthalmopathy.

CDR3 coding DNA: TGTGCCAGCAGTTATCAGAAAATATCCTACAATGAGCAGTTCTTC. The encoded protein is CASSYQKISYNEQFF. The J gene is TRBJ2-1, the V gene TRBV28; no clear D. Germline-derived CDR1 and CDR2 are MDHEN and SYDVKM. There are 15 residues in the CDR3. V shed 4 bases and J shed 1 base, with 11 bases lying between them.